This passage covers 28 T cell receptor beta chains from one sample sequenced in a study of PD-L1 blockade in urothelial cancer. The repertoire was sequenced with immunoSEQ multiplex PCR; TCRdb's copy has only in-frame clones and lacks some. The profile shows 100,000 or so clones, about 85% of them singletons. Sequenced here: PBMCs, sampled around atezolizumab (anti-PD-L1) treatment. All receptors derive from a man aged 45 to 65 with urothelial cancer.

This chain joins TRBV6-1 and TRBJ1-2, with TRBD1 as a possible D gene (6 bases). This CDR3 contains 15 residues. The V end lost 2 bases, the J end lost 5 bases, and 15 bases lay between the germline ends. Germline CDR1 is MNHNS and CDR2 is SASEGT. CDR3 residues: CASSEYMDSSYGYTF. As DNA, the CDR3 is TGTGCCAGCAGTGAATATATGGACAGCTCTTATGGCTACACCTTC.

The chain recombines TRBV9 with TRBJ1-2; TRBD1 is a possible D gene (6 bases). Germline lookup yields CDR1 SGDLS and CDR2 YYNGEE. Trimming took 3 bases from V and 4 from J, leaving 16 bases between them. The CDR3 is made up of 15 amino acids. The CDR3 DNA reads as TGTGCCAGCAGCGGGGAGTGGGGGCTAACCTATGGCTACACCTTC. The encoded protein is CASSGEWGLTYGYTF.

The chain links TRBV28 to TRBJ2-7; perhaps TRBD1 as D (6 bases). The CDR3 totals 12 residues. Deletions cut 7 bases from V and 2 bases from J, with 9 bases between. CDR1 and CDR2 (germline): MDHEN, SYDVKM. The CDR3 sequence: CASTGGPYEQYF. In DNA form, the CDR3 reads TGTGCCAGCACTGGGGGCCCCTACGAGCAGTACTTC.

The chain links TRBV5-3 to TRBJ2-7; 13 bases line up with TRBD2. TRBV5-3 is marked as an open reading frame, function uncertain. Trimming at V came to 2 bases and at J to 6 bases, leaving 8 bases not matched to a gene. The CDR3 extends over 16 amino acids. CDR3 bases: TGTGCCAGAAGCTTTGGACTAGCGGGAGCTTGCGTCGAGCAGTACTTC. It translates to CARSFGLAGACVEQYF.

CDR3 amino acids: CASRSRAGGGYEQYF. CDR3 in DNA: TGTGCCAGTAGATCTCGGGCGGGAGGAGGATACGAGCAGTACTTC. The chain has TRBV19 and TRBJ2-7; 8 nucleotides align to TRBD2. The CDR3 is made up of 15 amino acids. J gave up 4 bases and V 6 bases, and 11 bases lay outside the gene matches. CDR1 LNHDA and CDR2 SQIVND come from the germline V gene (reference sequence).

The genes are TRBV7-2 and TRBJ1-2; 7 bases are shared with TRBD1. V gave up 3 bases and J gave up 7 bases; unmatched junction bases: 8. Germline CDR1 reads SGHTA; CDR2 reads FQGNSA. This CDR3 contains 14 residues. The CDR3 reads CASSFGRQGGGYTF. CDR3 nucleotide sequence: TGTGCCAGCAGCTTTGGTCGACAGGGTGGTGGCTACACCTTC.

The V call is TRBV4-1, the J call TRBJ1-3; no definite D call. Per the germline V gene, CDR1 is MGHRA and CDR2 is YSYEKL. The CDR3 extends over 15 amino acids. Trimming left V 3 bases short and J 0 bases short, with 9 bases between. The CDR3 DNA sequence: TGCGCCAGCAGCCATACAGTCGCCTCTGGAAACACCATATATTTT. It yields the protein CASSHTVASGNTIYF.

The V call is TRBV4-2, the J call TRBJ2-6; TRBD1 matches 9 bases. CDR3 length equals 18 residues. Trimming cost V 0 bases and J 3 bases; bases outside gene matches: 6. Germline V gene sequence: CDR1 LGHNA, CDR2 YNFKEQ. The DNA for the CDR3 is TGTGCCAGCAGCCAAGAACAGGGGGCGATTCTTGGGGCCAACGTCCTGACTTTC. It codes for CASSQEQGAILGANVLTF.

This chain connects TRBV27 to TRBJ2-7; a possible D gene is TRBD1 (5 bases). The CDR3 totals 16 residues. The V gene's germline CDR1 is MNHEY and CDR2 SMNVEV (reference sequence). Trimming left V 2 bases short and J 2 bases short, with 16 bases between. CDR3 sequence (DNA): TGTGCCAGCAGTTTAACCCCGAAGGGGCGTCCCTACGAGCAGTACTTC. It yields the protein CASSLTPKGRPYEQYF.

The chain combines TRBV5-1 with TRBJ1-2; 8 bases map to TRBD1. CDR3 length: 14 amino acids. V shed 1 base, J shed 8 bases, and the junction held 7 bases outside the gene matches. Germline V gene lookup returns CDR1 SGHRS and CDR2 YFSETQ. CDR3 DNA: TGCGCCAGCAGCTTGAGTGTGGCAGGGGGCGGCTACACCTTC. Translated: CASSLSVAGGGYTF.

The chain is built from TRBV11-3 and TRBJ1-1, with 7 bases aligning to TRBD1. The CDR3 contains 16 residues. Germline CDR1 reads SGHNT; CDR2 reads YENEEA. V was pared by 4 bases and J by 0 bases, with 8 bases of the junction left unmatched. The CDR3, as DNA: TGTGCCAGCAGCTCCGGGACAGACAGCTTGAACACTGAAGCTTTCTTT. Translation: CASSSGTDSLNTEAFF.

The gene calls are TRBV6-1 and TRBJ2-1, with 7 bases identical to TRBD2. J lost 9 bases, V lost 5 bases, and 13 bases had no gene match. The length of the CDR3 is 15 residues. The germline V gene encodes CDR1 MNHNS and CDR2 SASEGT. The CDR3 sequence is CASSWGRGARGEQFF. Here the CDR3 DNA reads TGTGCCAGCAGTTGGGGGAGGGGCGCCCGGGGTGAGCAGTTCTTC.

The V call is TRBV28, the J call TRBJ2-7; D ambiguous. Germline V gives CDR1 MDHEN, CDR2 SYDVKM. CDR3 length equals 14 residues. The V end lost 6 bases, the J end lost 2 bases, and 14 bases lay between the germline ends. The CDR3 DNA reads as TGTGCCAGCAGCCGCCCGGTTGAGCCCTACGAGCAGTACTTC. Translation: CASSRPVEPYEQYF.

The chain carries TRBV5-1 and TRBJ1-6; 9 positions match TRBD1. Per germline, CDR1 SGHRS and CDR2 YFSETQ. The CDR3 sequence is 16 residues long. The junction had 9 bases not matched to a gene; V was cut back by 5 bases and J by 6 bases. CDR3 amino acids: CASRRTGGGVNSPLHF. The CDR3 nucleotides read TGCGCCAGCAGGCGTACAGGGGGCGGTGTTAATTCACCCCTCCACTTT.

This chain links TRBV7-2 with TRBJ2-1; 15 positions agree with TRBD2. In germline, CDR1 is SGHTA, CDR2 FQGNSA. The CDR3 totals 16 residues. J was trimmed by 9 bases and V by 5 bases; bases with no gene match: 8. The CDR3 region has the DNA TGTGCCAGCAGCCCCCGCGGACTAGCGGGAGGGCGTGAGCAGTTCTTC. It yields the protein CASSPRGLAGGREQFF.

This chain uses TRBV6-5 with TRBJ2-1, with TRBD2 matching 9 bases. CDR1 is MNHEY, CDR2 SVGAGI, per germline. This CDR3 contains 15 residues. V lost 5 bases and J lost 4; bases outside the gene matches: 6. CDR3 bases: TGTGCCAGCAGTCGACTTAGCGGGGGATACAATGAGCAGTTCTTC. It codes for CASSRLSGGYNEQFF.

This rearrangement joins TRBV10-3 to TRBJ1-1; TRBD1 agrees at 7 bases. CDR3 size: 12 residues. The V and J ends lost 9 bases and 8 bases, in that order; junction bases with no gene match: 9. CDR1 ENHRY and CDR2 SYGVKD come from the germline V gene. CDR3 in DNA: TGTGCCATTAGCCAGGCAGGGGGGGAAGCTTTCTTT. Translation gives CAISQAGGEAFF.

V gene TRBV28 combines with J gene TRBJ1-5; D is undetermined. Trimming stripped 4 bases from V and 2 bases from J, with 9 bases between. CDR3 size: 14 residues. Germline V gene lookup returns CDR1 MDHEN and CDR2 SYDVKM. The CDR3 spells CASSWPDRNQPQHF. Written as DNA, the CDR3 is TGTGCCAGCAGTTGGCCAGATCGCAATCAGCCCCAGCATTTT.

The V gene is TRBV5-5, the J gene TRBJ2-1, with D perhaps matching TRBD1 (6 bases). The CDR3 contains 16 residues. V was cut by 0 bases and J by 4 bases, with 14 bases left in between. Germline V gives CDR1 SGHKS, CDR2 YYEKEE (reference sequence). The CDR3 protein is CASSLVARGPYNEQFF. The CDR3 nucleotides read TGTGCCAGCAGCTTGGTGGCCAGGGGCCCGTACAATGAGCAGTTCTTC.

The V and J genes are TRBV28 and TRBJ1-3, with D possibly matching TRBD1 (6 bases). CDR1 MDHEN and CDR2 SYDVKM come from the germline V gene. V was trimmed by 5 bases and J by 4 bases, leaving 15 bases between them. The CDR3 has 15 amino acids. The DNA for the CDR3 is TGTGCCAGCAGTGCCCGACAGGACATGGGAAACACCATATATTTT. The encoded protein is CASSARQDMGNTIYF.

The chain is built from TRBV28 and TRBJ1-5, with 10 bases identical to TRBD1. The germline V gene has CDR1 MDHEN and CDR2 SYDVKM. V shed 2 bases, J shed 4 bases, and the junction held 2 bases outside the gene matches. The CDR3 has 15 amino acids. The CDR3 sequence: CASSLRTGGNQPQHF. The CDR3 region has the DNA TGTGCCAGCAGTTTAAGGACAGGGGGTAATCAGCCCCAGCATTTT. The whole variable domain, remainder taken from reference TRBV28 and TRBJ1-5, is DVKVTQSSRYLVKRTGEKVFLECVQDMDHENMFWYRQDPGLGLRLIYFSYDVKMKEKGDIPEGYSVSREKKERFSLILESASTNQTSMYLCASSLRTGGNQPQHFGDGTRLSIL.

The V gene is TRBV28, the J gene TRBJ1-1; D is perhaps TRBD1 (6 bases). V was trimmed by 9 bases and J by 1 base, leaving 12 bases between them. Germline assignment: CDR1 MDHEN and CDR2 SYDVKM. The CDR3 is 13 residues long. The CDR3 DNA is TGTGCCAGTCTGAAACAGGGGAACACTGAAGCTTTCTTT. As protein: CASLKQGNTEAFF.

The chain links TRBV11-1 to TRBJ2-1, with TRBD2 matching 8 bases. From germline, CDR1 is SGHAT and CDR2 FQDESV (reference sequence). CDR3 size: 18 residues. With V trimmed by 5 bases and J by 6 bases, 18 bases remained unmatched. Here the CDR3 reads CASSIRGGRTSRGNEQFF. The CDR3 DNA follows: TGTGCCAGCAGCATTAGAGGGGGACGGACTAGCAGGGGCAATGAGCAGTTCTTC. The full variable domain, completed using reference TRBV11-1 and TRBJ2-1, is EAEVAQSPRYKITEKSQAVAFWCDPISGHATLYWYRQILGQGPELLVQFQDESVVDDSQLPKDRFSAERLKGVDSTLKIQPAELGDSAMYLCASSIRGGRTSRGNEQFFGPGTRLTVL.

This clone was observed a single time. The chain employs TRBV5-6 and TRBJ2-1; D is unresolved. V was clipped by 0 bases and J by 0 bases, with 7 bases between them. CDR3 length: 15 amino acids. Germline CDR1 and CDR2: SGHDT and YYEEEE. The CDR3: CASSLGVSSYNEQFF. CDR3 bases: TGTGCCAGCAGCTTGGGAGTGAGCTCCTACAATGAGCAGTTCTTC.

V and J are TRBV14 and TRBJ2-1; 8 bases line up with TRBD2. The CDR3 runs 19 residues. The V segment lost 2 bases and the J segment 8 bases; nucleotides outside the gene matches: 20. Germline-derived CDR1 and CDR2 are SGHDN and FVKESK. This chain's CDR3 is CASSQPLLAVGPGFDEQFF. The CDR3 nucleotides read TGTGCCAGCAGCCAACCCCTACTAGCGGTCGGGCCGGGTTTCGATGAGCAGTTCTTC.

This rearrangement joins TRBV27 to TRBJ2-5; possibly TRBD2 for D (6 bases). Germline CDR1 MNHEY, CDR2 SMNVEV (reference sequence). CDR3 length equals 14 residues. The germline V and J ends were trimmed by 2 bases and 5 bases, with 12 bases remaining between them. The CDR3 sequence: CASSLGGMLETQYF. In nucleotides, the CDR3 is TGTGCCAGCAGTTTAGGCGGGATGTTGGAGACCCAGTACTTC.

This rearrangement joins TRBV28 to TRBJ2-3; 9 bases fit TRBD1. There are 16 residues in the CDR3. The ends lost 6 bases at V and 15 bases at J; junction bases unmatched: 22. Germline-derived CDR1 and CDR2 are MDHEN and SYDVKM. Here the CDR3 DNA reads TGTGCCAGCAGCCCTGGGACAGGGAGGGTTTTGCGGCTGACCTATTTT. Translating it yields CASSPGTGRVLRLTYF.

The chain couples TRBV6-1 to TRBJ2-3, with D possibly matching TRBD2 (5 bases). V lost 7 bases and J lost 3, with 14 bases in between. The CDR3 consists of 14 residues. The germline V gene encodes CDR1 MNHNS and CDR2 SASEGT. This chain's CDR3 is CASIIAGGTDTQYF. As DNA, the CDR3 is TGTGCCAGCATAATCGCGGGCGGGACAGATACGCAGTATTTT.